The following is a T cell receptor (beta chain) sequence with its context. Unstimulated regulatory T cells (CD4+CD25+CD127-), CD4+CD25- non-regulatory cells, CD4 and CD8 cells were FACS-sorted from thawed PBMCs. Profiled with immunoSEQ multiplex PCR; TCRdb holds only in-frame clones, not every one. The table lists 75,000 to 95,000 clones, approximately 90% of them singletons. The data derive from a study of Tregs in tolerant kidney transplant recipients. The CDR3 is 12 amino acids. V lost 8 bases to trimming and J lost 8 bases, with 13 bases between them. The germline gives CDR1 LNHNV, CDR2 YYDKDF (reference sequence).

The V and J genes are TRBV15 and TRBJ2-1; D gene ambiguous. Sequenced material: CD8+ T cells from blood. The source of this sequence is a human donor in good health. The CDR3 DNA sequence: TGTGCCACCTCCCCCCCACACGATGAGCAGTTCTTC. Its protein is CATSPPHDEQFF.